The 14 T cell receptor beta chains in this list originate from one sample, sequenced in a study of blood T cell dynamics during melanoma immunotherapy. Sequencing used immunoSEQ multiplex PCR; TCRdb keeps in-frame clones, though not all of them. The sample has 15,000 to 20,000 clones, about 89% seen once. Time point denoted: pre-treatment baseline. The sample was blood, taken from a patient treated with checkpoint blockade. The source of these receptors is a human donor with melanoma.

The V call is TRBV29-1, the J call TRBJ1-2, with a possible D match to TRBD1 (6 bases). CDR3 length: 12 residues. The germline CDR1 and CDR2 sequences are SQVTM and ANQGSEA. Trimming took 5 bases from V and 4 from J, leaving 11 bases between them. CDR3 residues: CSVPTGSYGYTF. The CDR3 region has the DNA TGCAGCGTTCCCACAGGGAGCTATGGCTACACCTTC.

The genes are TRBV12-5 and TRBJ2-5; D may be TRBD2 (5 bases). The ends were cut back, 0 bases at V and 2 bases at J, with 10 bases in the middle. This CDR3 spans 15 amino acids. From germline, CDR1 is LGHNT and CDR2 FRNRAP. CDR3 DNA sequence: TGTGCTAGTGGTTTGGTACACGGGGAGCAAGAGACCCAGTACTTC. Translation gives CASGLVHGEQETQYF.

The rearrangement joins TRBV4-3 to TRBJ1-6; D might be TRBD1 (6 bases). Trimming took 0 bases from V and 6 from J, leaving 12 bases between them. This CDR3 has 16 amino acids. Germline lookup yields CDR1 LGHNA and CDR2 YSLEER. CDR3: CASSQEETGPNSPLHF. Here the CDR3 DNA reads TGCGCCAGCAGCCAAGAGGAGACAGGTCCTAATTCACCCCTCCACTTT.

The chain has TRBV11-2 and TRBJ2-5; perhaps TRBD2 as D (6 bases). Trimming pared 4 bases from V and 5 bases from J, leaving 26 bases between. Germline lookup yields CDR1 SGHAT and CDR2 FQNNGV. CDR3 length: 18 amino acids. The CDR3 reads CASSSHGPVGGERETQYF. In nucleotides, the CDR3 is TGTGCCAGCAGCTCCCACGGCCCAGTGGGGGGTGAGCGGGAGACCCAGTACTTC.

The table lists this clone with a count of one. The J gene is TRBJ2-4, the V gene TRBV7-3; possibly TRBD1 for D (5 bases). This CDR3 has 16 residues. Per the germline V gene, CDR1 is SGHTA and CDR2 is FQGTGA. Trimming took 0 bases from V and 1 from J, leaving 10 bases between them. The CDR3 loop reads CASSLTGVGAKNIQYF. The CDR3 DNA reads as TGTGCCAGCAGCTTAACAGGGGTCGGGGCCAAAAACATTCAGTACTTC.

Only one count was recorded for this clone. CDR3 in DNA: TGTGCCAGCAGCTTAGCGGGGTCAGATCCCTACGAGCAGTACTTC. It codes for CASSLAGSDPYEQYF. This sequence joins TRBV7-2 and TRBJ2-7; D uncertain. The germline CDR1 and CDR2 sequences are SGHTA and FQGNSA. The CDR3 runs 15 residues. V was shortened by 0 bases and J by 2 bases, with 11 bases between the two germline ends.

This clone was recorded only once. This chain connects TRBV5-1 to TRBJ1-1; tentative D call: TRBD1 (6 bases). Per the germline V gene, CDR1 is SGHRS and CDR2 is YFSETQ. CDR3 length: 13 amino acids. Between the trimmed V and J ends, which lost 4 bases and 4 bases, there was a span of 11 bases. The CDR3 loop reads CASSREGGTEAFF. In DNA form, the CDR3 reads TGCGCCAGCAGCAGGGAAGGGGGCACTGAAGCTTTCTTT.

V usage is TRBV19 and J usage is TRBJ1-1, with D unresolved. V was cut by 3 bases and J by 4 bases, with 9 bases left in between. The CDR3 runs to 13 residues. CDR1 is LNHDA and CDR2 is SQIVND in the germline V gene (reference sequence). The CDR3 DNA is TGTGCCAGTAGTATCGCACCGGCCACTGAAGCTTTCTTT. It encodes CASSIAPATEAFF.

CDR3 amino acids: CASSLVQGARAGQPQHF. The CDR3 region has the DNA TGTGCCAGCAGCTTAGTTCAGGGGGCGCGGGCAGGTCAGCCCCAGCATTTT. The rearrangement uses TRBV7-2 and TRBJ1-5; 8 bases are a match to TRBD1. The V segment lost 1 base and the J segment 6 bases; nucleotides outside the gene matches: 11. The CDR3 has 17 amino acids. Germline lookup yields CDR1 SGHTA and CDR2 FQGNSA. The full variable domain, with the rest looked up from reference TRBV7-2 and TRBJ1-5, is GAGVSQSPSNKVTEKGKDVELRCDPISGHTALYWYRQSLGQGLEFLIYFQGNSAPDKSGLPSDRFSAERTGGSVSTLTIQRTQQEDSAVYLCASSLVQGARAGQPQHFGDGTRLSIL.

The chain has TRBV6-1 and TRBJ2-5; 8 bases are shared with TRBD1. The DNA matches TRBJ2-7 better at its end, which makes the J call doubtful. The CDR3 is 15 amino acids. Germline CDR1 reads MNHNS; CDR2 reads SASEGT. Here the CDR3 DNA reads TGTGCCAGCAGTGAAGGCGGGACAGGAGCCTACGAGCAGTACTTC. Its translation: CASSEGGTGAYEQYF.

The rearrangement joins TRBV28 to TRBJ1-5, with 9 nucleotides matching TRBD1. CDR1 MDHEN and CDR2 SYDVKM come from the germline V gene. V gave up 1 base and J gave up 1 base; unmatched junction bases: 5. The CDR3 spans 17 residues. DNA of the CDR3: TGTGCCAGCAGTTTATCCCTCGGGACAGGGAGCAATCAGCCCCAGCATTTT. The encoded protein is CASSLSLGTGSNQPQHF.

The V gene is TRBV7-2, the J gene TRBJ2-3; TRBD2 might be the D (6 bases). Trimming shortened V by 3 bases and J by 0 bases, and 16 bases separated the two germline ends. Germline values: CDR1 SGHTA, CDR2 FQGNSA. The CDR3 runs to 17 residues. For the CDR3, the DNA is TGTGCCAGCAGCTTTGGGCGGGGAATTACTAGCACAGATACGCAGTATTTT. Translating it yields CASSFGRGITSTDTQYF.

The chain has TRBV6-6 and TRBJ1-5, with a possible D match to TRBD1 (6 bases). The CDR3 length is 14 residues. Germline V gene data show CDR1 as MNHNY and CDR2 as SVGAGI (reference sequence). Between the trimmed V and J ends, which lost 6 bases and 5 bases, there was a span of 14 bases. The CDR3, as DNA: TGTGCCAGCAGGGGGACGGGGGCATATCAGCCCCAGCATTTT. It codes for CASRGTGAYQPQHF.

The CDR3: CASSVGAGGYNEQFF. The CDR3, as DNA: TGTGCCAGCAGCGTAGGGGCGGGAGGGTACAATGAGCAGTTCTTC. The chain combines TRBV9 with TRBJ2-1, with 9 bases identical to TRBD2. Germline V gives CDR1 SGDLS, CDR2 YYNGEE. Unmatched junction bases numbered 2, after V lost 0 bases and J lost 4 bases. CDR3 length: 15 residues.